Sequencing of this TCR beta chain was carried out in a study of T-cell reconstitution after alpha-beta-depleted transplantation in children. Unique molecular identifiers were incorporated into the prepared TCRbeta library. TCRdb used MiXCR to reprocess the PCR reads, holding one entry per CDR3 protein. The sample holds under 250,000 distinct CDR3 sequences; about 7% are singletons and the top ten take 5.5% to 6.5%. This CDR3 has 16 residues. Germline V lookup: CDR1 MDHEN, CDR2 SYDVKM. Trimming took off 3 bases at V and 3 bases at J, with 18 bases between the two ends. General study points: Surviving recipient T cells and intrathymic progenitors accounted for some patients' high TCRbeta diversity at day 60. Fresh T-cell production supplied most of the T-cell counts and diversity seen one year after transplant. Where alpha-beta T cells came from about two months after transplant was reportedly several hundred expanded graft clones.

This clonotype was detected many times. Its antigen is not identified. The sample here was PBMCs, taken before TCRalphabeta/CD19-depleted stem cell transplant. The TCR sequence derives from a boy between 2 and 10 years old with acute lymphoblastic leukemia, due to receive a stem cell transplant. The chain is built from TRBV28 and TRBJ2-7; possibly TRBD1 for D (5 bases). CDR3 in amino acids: CASSFVGQGSYYEQYF. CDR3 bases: TGTGCCAGCAGTTTTGTTGGGCAGGGCTCTTACTACGAGCAGTACTTC.